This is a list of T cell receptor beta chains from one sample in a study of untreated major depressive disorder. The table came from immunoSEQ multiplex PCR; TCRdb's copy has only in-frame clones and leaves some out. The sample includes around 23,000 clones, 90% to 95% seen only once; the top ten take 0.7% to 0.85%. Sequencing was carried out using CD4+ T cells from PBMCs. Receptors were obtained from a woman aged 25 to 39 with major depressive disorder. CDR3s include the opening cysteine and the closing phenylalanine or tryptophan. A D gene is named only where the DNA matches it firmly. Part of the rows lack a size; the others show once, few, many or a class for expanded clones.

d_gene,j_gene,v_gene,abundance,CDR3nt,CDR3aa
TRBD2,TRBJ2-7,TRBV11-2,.,TGTGCCAGCAGCAGGAGCCTAGCGGGGGGCGGGAGCTCCTACGAGCAGTACTTC,CASSRSLAGGGSSYEQYF
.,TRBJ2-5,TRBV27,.,TGTGCCAGCAGTCGAGGACGGCTGTTCCAAGAGACCCAGTACTTC,CASSRGRLFQETQYF
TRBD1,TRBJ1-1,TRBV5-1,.,TGCGCCAGCAGCCAGACAGGGACCCTGAACACTGAAGCTTTCTTT,CASSQTGTLNTEAFF
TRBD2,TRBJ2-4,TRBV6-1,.,TGTGCCAGCAGTTCCGGGACTACTCAAAACATTCAGTACTTC,CASSSGTTQNIQYF
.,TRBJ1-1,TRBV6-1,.,TGTGCCAGCAGTTGGACGACTGAAGCTTTCTTT,CASSWTTEAFF
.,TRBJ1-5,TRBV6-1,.,TGTGCCAGCCGTAGTAGATATAGCAATCAGCCCCAGCATTTT,CASRSRYSNQPQHF
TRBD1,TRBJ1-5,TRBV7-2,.,TGTGCCAGCAGCGTAGGGACAGGCAATCAGCCCCAGCATTTT,CASSVGTGNQPQHF
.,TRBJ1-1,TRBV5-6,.,TGTGCCAGCAGCCTCTGGCCATTGAACACTGAAGCTTTCTTT,CASSLWPLNTEAFF
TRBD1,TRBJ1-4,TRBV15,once,TGTGCCACCAGTACCCTTGGACAGGGAAAACTGTTTTTT,CATSTLGQGKLFF
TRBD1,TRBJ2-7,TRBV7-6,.,TGTGCCAGCAGCCGGGGACAGGGCAGTAGCTCCGAGCAGTACTTC,CASSRGQGSSSEQYF
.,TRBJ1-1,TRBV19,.,TGTGCCAGTACCAGTATGCCCACTGAAGCTTTCTTT,CASTSMPTEAFF
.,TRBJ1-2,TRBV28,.,TGTGCCAGCAGTTTAACAGGGAACTATGGCTACACCTTC,CASSLTGNYGYTF
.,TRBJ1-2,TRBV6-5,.,TGTGCCAGCAGTAAGACAGCTAACTATGGCTACACCTTC,CASSKTANYGYTF
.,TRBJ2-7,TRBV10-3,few,TGTGCCATCACCGCTGACTTGCACAGCTACGAGCAGTACTTC,CAITADLHSYEQYF
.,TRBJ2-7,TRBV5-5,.,TGTGCCAGCAGCTTGGCCGGGGGTCCCTACGAGCAGTACTTC,CASSLAGGPYEQYF
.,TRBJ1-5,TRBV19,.,TGTGCCAGTAGAGGACACGCCAATCAGCCCCAGCATTTT,CASRGHANQPQHF
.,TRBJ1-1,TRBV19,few,TGTGCCAGTACAGGGAGCACTGAAGCTTTCTTT,CASTGSTEAFF
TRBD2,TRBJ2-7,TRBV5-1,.,TGCGCCAGCAGCCTGGGACTAGCGGACTCCTACGAGCAGTACTTC,CASSLGLADSYEQYF
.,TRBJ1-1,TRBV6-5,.,TGTGCCAGCAGTACCAAAGGGGGGACTGAAGCTTTCTTT,CASSTKGGTEAFF
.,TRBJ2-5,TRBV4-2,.,TGTGCCAGCAGCCAAGGAGCCGCGGGACAGACTCACACGGAGACCCAGTACTTC,CASSQGAAGQTHTETQYF
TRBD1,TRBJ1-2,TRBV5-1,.,TGCGCCAGCAGCTCGGGACAGAGCGGACCCTATGGCTACACCTTC,CASSSGQSGPYGYTF
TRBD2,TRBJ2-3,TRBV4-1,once,TGCGCCAGCAGCCAAGACGTAGCGGGGGGTATGGATACGCAGTATTTT,CASSQDVAGGMDTQYF
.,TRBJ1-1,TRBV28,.,TGTGCCAGCAGACGAATGCAGGGGCAGAGTAACACTGAAGCTTTCTTT,CASRRMQGQSNTEAFF
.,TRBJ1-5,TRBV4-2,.,TGTGCCAGCAGCCTCACCCCGGGGGACAACTATCAGCCCCAGCATTTT,CASSLTPGDNYQPQHF
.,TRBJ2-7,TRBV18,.,TGTGCCAGCTCACCACAGGGAGGCTCCTACGAGCAGTACTTC,CASSPQGGSYEQYF
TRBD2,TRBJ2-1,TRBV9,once,TGTGCCAGCAGCGTAGATAGCGGGGGTTACAATGAGCAGTTCTTC,CASSVDSGGYNEQFF
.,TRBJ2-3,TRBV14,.,TGTGCCAGCAGCCAAGGCCAGATTTGGGCAGATACGCAGTATTTT,CASSQGQIWADTQYF
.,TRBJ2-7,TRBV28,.,TGTGCCAGCAGTCCCCCGGCAGGGTGGGGCTACGAGCAGTACTTC,CASSPPAGWGYEQYF
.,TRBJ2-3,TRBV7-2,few,TGTGCCAGCAGCCCCGTCACAGATACGCAGTATTTT,CASSPVTDTQYF
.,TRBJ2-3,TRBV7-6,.,TGTGCCAGCAGCTTAGCGACAGAAGATGGGCAGTATTTT,CASSLATEDGQYF
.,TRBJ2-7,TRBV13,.,TGTGCCAGCAGCTTAGGCCTGGGGGTCGGGCAGTACTTC,CASSLGLGVGQYF
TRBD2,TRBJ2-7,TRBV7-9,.,TGTGCCAGCAGCTCTAGCGGCTACGAGCAGTACTTC,CASSSSGYEQYF
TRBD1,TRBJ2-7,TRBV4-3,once,TGCGCCAGCAGCCTCGGTGCAGGGGGTTGGTACGAGCAGTACTTC,CASSLGAGGWYEQYF
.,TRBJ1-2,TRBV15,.,TGTGCCACCAGCAGAGATCTTAGTGGCGCGGGGTATGGCTACACCTTC,CATSRDLSGAGYGYTF
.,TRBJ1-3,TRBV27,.,TGTGCCAGCAGCCGTTCTTCGCCGCCTGGAAACACCATATATTTT,CASSRSSPPGNTIYF
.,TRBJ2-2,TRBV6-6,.,TGTGCCAGCCGAATTTCGTCTAGCAACACCGGGGAGCTGTTTTTT,CASRISSSNTGELFF
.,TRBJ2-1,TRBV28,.,TGTGCCAGCACCACCGACGGTTACAATGAGCAGTTCTTC,CASTTDGYNEQFF